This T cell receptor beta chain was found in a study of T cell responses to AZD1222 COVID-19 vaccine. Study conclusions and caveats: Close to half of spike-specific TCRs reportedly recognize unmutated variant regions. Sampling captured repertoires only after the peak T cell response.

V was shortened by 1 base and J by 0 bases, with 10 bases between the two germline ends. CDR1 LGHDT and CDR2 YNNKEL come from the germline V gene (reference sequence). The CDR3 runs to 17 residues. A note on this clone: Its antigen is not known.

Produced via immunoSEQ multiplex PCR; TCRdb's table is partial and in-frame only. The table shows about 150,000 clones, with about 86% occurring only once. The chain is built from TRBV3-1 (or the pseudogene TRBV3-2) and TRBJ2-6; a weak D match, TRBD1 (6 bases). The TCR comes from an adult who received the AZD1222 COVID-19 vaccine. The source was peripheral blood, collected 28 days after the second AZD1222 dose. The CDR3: CASSQADRSSGANVLTF. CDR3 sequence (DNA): TGTGCCAGCAGCCAAGCCGACAGGAGCTCTGGGGCCAACGTCCTGACTTTC.